The rows below give T cell receptor beta chains drawn from one sample of a study of radiation and T cells in renal cell carcinoma. Repertoires were generated with immunoSEQ multiplex PCR, while TCRdb's copy carries only in-frame clones and drops some. Of some 150,000 clones detected, about 91% appear once; the ten largest clones hold about an eighth. This material consisted of blood, taken from a patient whose treatment included radiotherapy and nephrectomy. The receptors derive from a woman in her 50s with renal cell carcinoma. The CDR3 runs from the conserved cysteine through the conserved F or W. A D gene is named only where the DNA matches it firmly. Size is stated for part of the rows, as once, few or many counts, or as a class when the clone is expanded.

d_gene,v_gene,j_gene,abundance,CDR3nt,CDR3aa
TRBD1,TRBV7-6,TRBJ1-1,.,TGTGCCAGCAGCTCAAGCCGGGACAGGGGGCGATTGAACACTGAAGCTTTCTTT,CASSSSRDRGRLNTEAFF
.,TRBV7-6,TRBJ1-1,.,TGTGCCAGCAGCTTATACCTGAACACTGAAGCTTTCTTT,CASSLYLNTEAFF
.,TRBV30,TRBJ2-7,.,TGTGCCTGGAGTGCCTTGGGGGGAACCTACGAGCAGTACTTC,CAWSALGGTYEQYF
.,TRBV9,TRBJ1-1,.,TGTGCCAGCAGCGCGACCCCACAGGGAGGGAATACTGAAGCTTTCTTT,CASSATPQGGNTEAFF
.,TRBV6-5,TRBJ1-2,.,TGTGCCAGCAGTTACTGGGACGGTGGGAGTTATGGCTACACCTTC,CASSYWDGGSYGYTF
TRBD2,TRBV29-1,TRBJ2-3,.,TGCAGCGTTGGTCGAACTCTAGCGGGGGGGGCGGTCCTGGGTACGCAGTATTTT,CSVGRTLAGGAVLGTQYF
.,TRBV19,TRBJ1-2,.,TGTGCCAGTAGTAGACAGGTGAACAATGGCTACACCTTC,CASSRQVNNGYTF
.,TRBV9,TRBJ1-2,.,TGTGCCAGCAGCGTAGCTTACAGCGCTCTCTATGGCTACACCTTC,CASSVAYSALYGYTF
.,TRBV9,TRBJ1-1,.,TGTGCCAGCAGCGTAGCGGGTAACACTGAAGCTTTCTTT,CASSVAGNTEAFF
.,TRBV2,TRBJ2-7,.,TGTGCCAGCAACAGTCTAGCCGGGGGCGAGCAGTACTTC,CASNSLAGGEQYF
TRBD1,TRBV6-5,TRBJ1-2,once,TGTGCCAGCAGCACTGACAGGGACAACACCTTC,CASSTDRDNTF
.,TRBV2,TRBJ1-6,.,TGTGCCAGCGGGACACGGCTCGTGCCCCTCCACTTT,CASGTRLVPLHF
TRBD1,TRBV5-6,TRBJ1-4,.,TGTGCCAGCAGCAAGGGACAGGTAGACGAAAAACTGTTTTTT,CASSKGQVDEKLFF
TRBD1,TRBV9,TRBJ2-1,.,TGTGCCAGCAGCGTAGCTAGGGGACAGGGGTACAATGAGCAGTTCTTC,CASSVARGQGYNEQFF
.,TRBV6-1,TRBJ1-2,.,TGTGCCAGCAGTGAAGGAACAACCGTAAACTATGGCTACACCTTC,CASSEGTTVNYGYTF
.,TRBV6-5,TRBJ2-7,.,TGTGCCAGCAGCTCCACAGGGATCCAGCAGTACTTC,CASSSTGIQQYF
.,TRBV4-2,TRBJ1-1,.,TGTGCCAGCAGACAAGGGGACATCGCCACTGAAGCTTTCTTT,CASRQGDIATEAFF
.,TRBV6-5,TRBJ1-1,.,TGTGCCAGCAGTTACTCGGCAGAAAACACTGAAGCTTTCTTT,CASSYSAENTEAFF
TRBD2,TRBV4-1,TRBJ2-7,.,TGCGCCAGCAGCCAAATTAGAGCCGGGACTAGCGTCTACGAGCAGTACTTC,CASSQIRAGTSVYEQYF
TRBD1,TRBV4-1,TRBJ1-2,.,TGCGCCAGCAGCGACCGACAGGGGGATTTCTATGGCTACACCTTC,CASSDRQGDFYGYTF
.,TRBV7-2,TRBJ1-1,few,TGTGCCAGCAGCACCGGTGGGATCAGGGGCACTGAAGCTTTCTTT,CASSTGGIRGTEAFF
.,TRBV9,TRBJ1-1,.,TGTGCCAGCAGCGTAGAGAGGGACACTGAAGCTTTCTTT,CASSVERDTEAFF
.,TRBV7-9,TRBJ1-4,.,TGTGCCAGCAGCTTAGAAGGGACACCCTTGTTTTTT,CASSLEGTPLFF
TRBD2,TRBV2,TRBJ2-5,.,TGTGCCAGCAGTGATCAGCGGGGGGGCGGAGAGACCCAGTACTTC,CASSDQRGGGETQYF
TRBD2,TRBV6-5,TRBJ2-7,.,TGTGCCAGCAGTTACTCACTAGCGGGGGGGGCCTACGAGCAGTACTTC,CASSYSLAGGAYEQYF
.,TRBV5-6,TRBJ1-1,.,TGTGCCAGCAGCTTGGGAAGAGGAATGAATAACATAATCTACACTGAAGCTTTCTTT,CASSLGRGMNNIIYTEAFF